This TCR beta chain was retrieved from a study of shared clonotypes between healthy human individuals. CD4+ cells yielded CD45RA+ naive and CD45RA-negative memory subsets. Assay execution proceeded at the deep level. Profiling relied on immunoSEQ multiplex PCR, and the TCRdb table lists in-frame clones only, not all of them. The table has fewer than 3 million clones, 80% to 95% seen once. Germline CDR1 and CDR2: LNHDA and SQIVND (reference sequence). The V gene lost 5 bases and the J gene lost 0 bases, with 11 bases spanning the gap. CDR3 length: 15 amino acids. Comments on this clone: What it binds is unknown.

Study conclusions and caveats: In this cohort, only blood was sampled, and tissue repertoires likely differ. Some clonotypes were shared by all four sorted-subset donors, while others were not shared. The non-shared ones had lower generation probabilities than the shared ones.

Sequences were obtained from naive CD4+ T cells from PBMCs. Subset: CD45RA+ positively selected. V is TRBV19 and J is TRBJ1-5, with TRBD1 as a possible D gene (5 bases). The TCR originated in a man between 18 and 29 years old in good health. Some clones in this sample may be carry-over from other donors' samples. CDR3 coding DNA: TGTGCCAGTAGTCTCGCAGGGCATAGCAATCAGCCCCAGCATTTT. Translated, it gives CASSLAGHSNQPQHF.